This T cell receptor beta chain was profiled in a study of lymphopenia after photon versus proton radiotherapy. To note about this clone: Its antigen is still unknown.

The study's findings and limits: Larger post-nadir TCR diversity loss correlated inversely with survival in deceased patients. Survival link was tested only in deceased patients; proton benefit remains a possibility.

The junction had 13 bases not matched to a gene; V was cut back by 2 bases and J by 8 bases. This CDR3 comprises 16 residues. Germline V gives CDR1 GTSNPN, CDR2 SVGIG (reference sequence). Using immunoSEQ multiplex PCR, the repertoire was profiled, and TCRdb retains in-frame clones only, with some absent. Among just over 40,000 clones listed, about 82% were seen once. The clonotype was recovered from a woman aged 70 to 79 with pancreatic cancer. Some clones in this sample may be carry-over from other donors' samples. The chain has TRBV30 and TRBJ2-1; TRBD2 matches 9 bases. Sequences were derived from peripheral blood, sampled from a patient treated with proton-based radiotherapy. The CDR3 bases are TGTGCCTGGAGTCCCCCTGGGGCGGGAGGGGCGGATGAGCAGTTCTTC. Translating it yields CAWSPPGAGGADEQFF.